This entry is about one TCR beta chain. The data belong to a study of blood T cell repertoires in COVID-19. TCRdb keeps only in-frame clones here, not all; method: immunoSEQ multiplex PCR. The sample lists about 270,000 clones, approximately 92% occurring once. Participants came from 24 US areas, aged roughly 18 to 89 years. Two negative PCRs, clearance, or symptom resolution had been documented for recovered Cohort 3 donors. Germline V gives CDR1 SGHNT, CDR2 YYREEE (reference sequence). V shed 5 bases and J shed 8 bases, with 16 bases lying between them. The CDR3 is 14 residues long. This chain joins TRBV5-4 and TRBJ1-4, with a possible D match to TRBD1 (5 bases). This TCR was recovered from a woman under 30 who had recovered from COVID-19. Sequencing was performed on PBMCs or T cells enriched from blood (not recorded which). CDR3: CASSSGTKGEKLFF. The CDR3 DNA reads TGTGCCAGCAGTTCCGGGACTAAGGGCGAAAAACTGTTTTTT.